The 16 T cell receptor beta chains reported below all come from one sample, sequenced in a study of cytomegalovirus exposure and HLA in healthy donors. With 60 Vbeta and 13 Jbeta primers, the PCR was carried out. TCRdb's copy holds only in-frame clones and misses some; the assay was immunoSEQ multiplex PCR. The table includes fewer than 200,000 clones, around 79% detected once. The sequenced sample consisted of PBMCs. The receptors here all came from a woman in her fifties or sixties in good health and CMV-seropositive.

The V and J genes are TRBV18 and TRBJ2-7; 7 nucleotides line up with TRBD1. Germline values: CDR1 KGHSH, CDR2 LQKENI. Trimming removed 6 bases from V and 3 bases from J; junction bases left unmatched: 11. This CDR3 region has 15 residues. In DNA form, the CDR3 reads TGTGCCAGCTCGCCGGATGGACAGGCGGGCTACGAGCAGTACTTC. Translated: CASSPDGQAGYEQYF.

The rearrangement links TRBV7-8 to TRBJ1-2, with 7 bases matching TRBD1. This CDR3 spans 15 amino acids. Germline values: CDR1 SGHVS, CDR2 FQNEAQ. Unmatched junction bases numbered 13, after V lost 5 bases and J lost 7 bases. The CDR3 DNA follows: TGTGCCAGCAGCCTGTACAGGGGCCCGGAGGTTGGCTACACCTTC. Amino acid sequence: CASSLYRGPEVGYTF.

CDR3 coding DNA: TGTGCCAGCAGCCCCCGGGGGCAGGGGGCATTCTATGGCTACACCTTC. Protein: CASSPRGQGAFYGYTF. The chain is built from TRBV11-2 and TRBJ1-2; the match to TRBD1 covers 8 bases. The CDR3 is 16 amino acids. The trim removed 5 bases at V and 4 bases at J, leaving 12 bases unmatched. Germline V gives CDR1 SGHAT, CDR2 FQNNGV.

J is TRBJ1-1 and V is TRBV6-5, with D tentatively TRBD1 (5 bases). V lost 2 bases, J lost 0 bases, and 13 bases lay in between. This CDR3 is built from 16 residues. Germline assignment: CDR1 MNHEY and CDR2 SVGAGI. In DNA, the CDR3 is TGTGCCAGCAGTTACCTACGGACACGGATGAACACTGAAGCTTTCTTT. It is translated as CASSYLRTRMNTEAFF.

The chain carries TRBV2 and TRBJ1-6; D gene uncertain. The ends were cut back, 8 bases at V and 7 bases at J, with 15 bases in the middle. From germline, CDR1 is SNHLY and CDR2 FYNNEI. The CDR3 is made up of 14 amino acids. CDR3 nucleotide sequence: TGTGCCAGCCGGGGAGCGGGCGGGAATTCACCCCTCCACTTT. As protein: CASRGAGGNSPLHF.

J is TRBJ2-1 and V is TRBV28; D may be TRBD1 (6 bases). CDR1 is MDHEN and CDR2 is SYDVKM in the germline V gene. The CDR3 runs 15 residues. V shed 3 bases and J shed 9 bases, with 18 bases lying between them. DNA for the CDR3: TGTGCCAGCAGTTTTATAGTCAGGGTACAGGGTGAGCAGTTCTTC. Translated, it gives CASSFIVRVQGEQFF.

Points on this clone: This sample also contains other DNA sequences that code for the same CDR3. In nucleotides, the CDR3 is TGTGCCAGCAGTTACAGGACAGGGGGGCTAAATTCACCCCTCCACTTT. The encoded protein is CASSYRTGGLNSPLHF. V gene TRBV6-5 combines with J gene TRBJ1-6, with 10 bases matching TRBD1. With V trimmed by 2 bases and J by 7 bases, 5 bases remained unmatched. The V gene's germline CDR1 is MNHEY and CDR2 SVGAGI. The CDR3 totals 16 residues.

The gene calls are TRBV5-1 and TRBJ2-2, with 8 bases fitting TRBD1. CDR3 length: 16 residues. Germline loops: CDR1 SGHRS, CDR2 YFSETQ. V was pared by 0 bases and J by 5 bases, with 6 bases of the junction left unmatched. As DNA, the CDR3 is TGCGCCAGCAGCTTGGTCACAGGGGGTGAAACCGGGGAGCTGTTTTTT. The encoded protein is CASSLVTGGETGELFF.

This clone has just a few counts. This chain uses TRBV27 with TRBJ2-3, with D tentatively TRBD2 (5 bases). Trimming shortened V by 2 bases and J by 1 base, and 10 bases separated the two germline ends. Germline lookup yields CDR1 MNHEY and CDR2 SMNVEV (reference sequence). The CDR3 has 15 amino acids. CDR3 loop: CASSLTGLGTDTQYF. In DNA form, the CDR3 reads TGTGCCAGCAGTTTAACGGGATTAGGCACAGATACGCAGTATTTT.

CDR3 protein: CASGFGFFGGYTF. The CDR3 DNA reads as TGTGCTAGTGGTTTCGGGTTTTTTGGTGGCTACACCTTC. The rearrangement links TRBV12-5 to TRBJ1-2; the D is unclear. CDR1 is LGHNT and CDR2 is FRNRAP in the germline V gene. The length of the CDR3 is 13 residues. Trimming removed 3 bases at V and 7 bases at J, with 12 bases between.

The chain employs TRBV2 and TRBJ2-3; TRBD2 matches at 7 bases. Per the germline V gene, CDR1 is SNHLY and CDR2 is FYNNEI. The ends lost 2 bases at V and 1 base at J; junction bases unmatched: 9. CDR3 length: 17 residues. Here the CDR3 DNA reads TGTGCCAGCAGTGAATCCTCACGGGCGGGGGGCACAGATACGCAGTATTTT. This translates into CASSESSRAGGTDTQYF.

Written as DNA, the CDR3 is TGTGCCAGCACCATAGCAACCCAAGTCACCGGGGAGCTGTTTTTT. This gives the protein CASTIATQVTGELFF. The chain joins TRBV2 to TRBJ2-2; D not resolved. Germline loops: CDR1 SNHLY, CDR2 FYNNEI. V lost 7 bases and J lost 4, with 16 bases in between. The CDR3 has 15 amino acids.

This chain joins TRBV5-1 and TRBJ1-2; D is undetermined. Germline CDR1 SGHRS, CDR2 YFSETQ. V was clipped by 4 bases and J by 4 bases, with 11 bases between them. CDR3 length: 13 amino acids. CDR3 sequence (DNA): TGCGCCAGCAGCGTTGGAGATACCTATGGCTACACCTTC. Translation gives CASSVGDTYGYTF.

The V gene is TRBV7-2, the J gene TRBJ2-2; TRBD1 matches at 7 bases. The germline gives CDR1 SGHTA, CDR2 FQGNSA. The V segment lost 1 base and the J segment 1 base; nucleotides outside the gene matches: 3. This CDR3 region has 16 residues. The CDR3 is CASSLVGTVNTGELFF. The CDR3 DNA sequence: TGTGCCAGCAGCTTAGTAGGGACAGTGAACACCGGGGAGCTGTTTTTT.

The chain links TRBV6-1 to TRBJ2-3, with D perhaps matching TRBD2 (6 bases). Germline-derived CDR1 and CDR2 are MNHNS and SASEGT. V was cut by 4 bases and J by 2 bases, with 10 bases left in between. The CDR3 loop spans 14 amino acids. The DNA for the CDR3 is TGTGCCAGCAGTGGTAGCGGATACACAGATACGCAGTATTTT. Encoded protein: CASSGSGYTDTQYF.

The J gene is TRBJ2-1, the V gene TRBV7-3; 12 positions match TRBD2. The V and J ends lost 5 bases and 7 bases, in that order; junction bases with no gene match: 15. The germline V gene has CDR1 SGHTA and CDR2 FQGTGA. The length of the CDR3 is 18 residues. The CDR3 loop reads CASSEASGRAPGRNEQFF. CDR3 bases: TGTGCCAGCAGCGAAGCTAGCGGGAGGGCCCCGGGACGGAATGAGCAGTTCTTC.